The text below deals with one T cell receptor beta chain. The antigen it binds to is not known. One base away there is no much larger clone; base qualities are not given. This sample was included in a study of cytotoxic CD8 clonotypes in ibrutinib-treated CLL (dated by TCRdb to 2020 to 2022). Study-wide context: The cohort had 11 to 12 relapsed/refractory and under 16 treatment-naive patients; 17 to 18 were IGHV unmutated. Responses were partial in about 25 patients and complete in 2; after median approximately 5.5 years follow-up, about 14 stayed in remission and some twelve progressed. Response samples were taken after a median of 12 months on treatment, ranging from 6 to 36 months. An average of roughly 250,000 productive templates and 94,082 productive rearrangements was obtained per sample. Of the approximately 86 participants in the trial, about 25 had longitudinal samples available. Cryopreserved peripheral blood mononuclear cells were collected before treatment, at response, and at either disease progression or sustained remission. Every sample from remission and from progressive disease was obtained while the patients were still on ibrutinib. Overall results and qualifications from the work: At ibrutinib response clonality went up, during sustained remission it held steady, and at progression it dropped back toward baseline. At baseline, clonality was higher than in age-matched healthy donors and showed a strong correlation with circulating CD8+ T-cell counts. Public clonotypes were rare and either contracted or stayed stable during treatment, and the rise in clonality at ibrutinib response reflected the expansion of private clonotypes. Lymph node repertoires were not examined, and the timing of sampling was not matched between patients in sustained remission and those whose disease progressed.

On a MiSeq, deep resolution sequencing aimed for a depth between 1 in 1 million and 1 in 200,000 T cells, with each clonotype covered around 10x on average. The immunoSEQ hsTCRB Kit was used to generate the TCR beta libraries. Regarding the original processing steps: ImmunoSEQ Data Assistant and ImmunoSEQ Analyzer were used for data analysis, and V, D and J genes were assigned according to IMGT definitions. Clonality, with values ranging from 0 to 1, was calculated as one minus the normalized Shannon entropy of productive rearrangement frequencies. Only overrepresented clonotypes making up at least 0.05% of each patient's repertoire were included in the public clonotype analysis. About a dozen repertoires from age-matched healthy donors, obtained from immuneACCESS, served as clonality controls. The table comes from immuneACCESS by way of TCRdb, which keeps in-frame sequences with V and J called. Part of the clones is missing from these tables; in studies checked, under half for an unresolved V gene and the rest for unknown reasons. D and trimming were read from the DNA, whereas the V and J calls and clone size are those reported in that table. This sample lists about 140,000 clones; approximately 90% were detected once. The leading ten clones occupy under 14% of the sample.

Counted from cysteine to phenylalanine, this CDR3 has 16 amino acids. This entry keeps only the CDR3 DNA: 48 bases, framed from base 1. Sequences SNHLY (CDR1) and FYNNEI (CDR2) are obtained from the germline V gene. V and J are trimmed by 4 bases and 6 bases, and the gene matches miss 11 bases of the junction. This sample's time point label indicates: 12 months on ibrutinib. For TCR beta library preparation, about 2 micrograms of genomic DNA were isolated from cryopreserved PBMCs. High-throughput TCR beta sequencing was performed on longitudinal blood samples from CLL patients receiving ibrutinib monotherapy. Patients were enrolled in a phase 2 open-label single-center ibrutinib monotherapy trial.

The chain was built from TRBV2 and TRBJ1-5, and 8 junction bases match TRBD1. The TCR sequence derives from a human donor with chronic lymphocytic leukemia. This sample comprised PBMCs, obtained after 12 months of ibrutinib treatment. The nucleotide sequence is given as TGTGCCAGCAGTGGGACAGGGATAGGTCAGGGTCAGCCCCAGCATTTT. Its translation reads: CASSGTGIGQGQPQHF.